The 20 T cell receptor beta chains below all came from one sample that was sequenced in a study of cytomegalovirus exposure and HLA in healthy donors. The PCR used 60 Vbeta and 13 Jbeta primers. Assay: immunoSEQ multiplex PCR; the TCRdb copy retains only in-frame clones and omits some. The top ten clones hold less than 3.5% of a sample with about 150,000 clones, approximately 75% of them seen once. Material for sequencing was PBMCs. These receptors all stem from a young man in good health and CMV-seronegative.

This chain uses TRBV7-9 with TRBJ1-3; 9 bases fit TRBD1. Germline V gene data show CDR1 as SEHNR and CDR2 as FQNEAQ (reference sequence). The CDR3 has 19 amino acids. V lost 3 bases and J lost 8; bases outside the gene matches: 20. DNA of the CDR3: TGTGCCAGCAGCTTCCCCGGGGACAGGGTCAAAAATCCCTGGGACACCATATATTTT. Protein sequence: CASSFPGDRVKNPWDTIYF.

The rearrangement links TRBV7-9 to TRBJ1-4, with D hard to call. In germline, CDR1 is SEHNR, CDR2 FQNEAQ (reference sequence). With 5 bases removed from V and 7 bases from J, the gap between germline ends came to 14 bases. The CDR3 is made up of 14 amino acids. As DNA, the CDR3 is TGTGCCAGCAGCCAGGACGGAGGTGGTGAAAAACTGTTTTTT. It yields the protein CASSQDGGGEKLFF.

The chain couples TRBV2 to TRBJ1-4; 8 bases are a match to TRBD1. V trimming: 6 bases; J trimming: 7 bases; junction bases outside the gene matches: 10. This CDR3 contains 15 residues. Germline values: CDR1 SNHLY, CDR2 FYNNEI. The CDR3 bases are TGTGCCAGCAGCGCACTGACAGGGGTTGGTGAAAAACTGTTTTTT. This sequence encodes CASSALTGVGEKLFF.

This chain connects TRBV14 to TRBJ2-1, with D possibly matching TRBD2 (6 bases). The germline CDR1 and CDR2 sequences are SGHDN and FVKESK. CDR3 length equals 14 residues. Trimming left V 1 base short and J 9 bases short, with 13 bases between. Written as DNA, the CDR3 is TGTGCCAGCAGCCAAGTGGGAGGTGGGATTGAGCAGTTCTTC. Protein: CASSQVGGGIEQFF. Based on the CDR3 plus reference TRBV14 and TRBJ2-1, the full variable domain is EAGVTQFPSHSVIEKGQTVTLRCDPISGHDNLYWYRRVMGKEIKFLLHFVKESKQDESGMPNNRFLAERTGGTYSTLKVQPAELEDSGVYFCASSQVGGGIEQFFGPGTRLTVL.

This sequence joins TRBV18 and TRBJ1-2; 9 positions match TRBD1. Germline CDR1 reads KGHSH; CDR2 reads LQKENI. The V gene end was trimmed by 4 bases and the J gene end by 3 bases; junction bases not matched to a gene: 9. The CDR3 length is 16 residues. The CDR3 nucleotides read TGTGCCAGCTCACTGAACCGGGACAGGGTAGACTATGGCTACACCTTC. Its translation: CASSLNRDRVDYGYTF. The variable domain in full, completed from reference TRBV18 and TRBJ1-2, reads NAGVMQNPRHLVRRRGQEARLRCSPMKGHSHVYWYRQLPEEGLKFMVYLQKENIIDESGMPKERFSAEFPKEGPSILRIQQVVRGDSAAYFCASSLNRDRVDYGYTFGSGTRLTVV.

The chain employs TRBV10-3 and TRBJ1-2; TRBD1 matches at 10 bases. The junction had 7 bases not matched to a gene; V was cut back by 2 bases and J by 7 bases. The V gene's germline CDR1 is ENHRY and CDR2 SYGVKD. The CDR3 spans 15 residues. The CDR3 sequence: CAISEGDRGGLGYTF. The CDR3 region has the DNA TGTGCCATCAGTGAGGGGGACAGGGGAGGCCTTGGCTACACCTTC.

The chain has TRBV6-5 and TRBJ1-5; the D is unclear. V shed 3 bases and J shed 0 bases, with 9 bases lying between them. Germline values: CDR1 MNHEY, CDR2 SVGAGI. This CDR3 comprises 15 residues. The CDR3 sequence: CASSYQRNSNQPQHF. DNA of the CDR3: TGTGCCAGCAGTTATCAGAGGAATAGCAATCAGCCCCAGCATTTT.

The chain joins TRBV2 to TRBJ1-1; 7 bases map to TRBD1. Germline-derived CDR1 and CDR2 are SNHLY and FYNNEI. This CDR3 comprises 15 residues. Trimming removed 6 bases from V and 1 base from J; junction bases left unmatched: 8. DNA of the CDR3: TGTGCCAGCAGGATGACAGGGTCTGGGAACACTGAAGCTTTCTTT. Translated, it gives CASRMTGSGNTEAFF.

This rearrangement joins TRBV2 to TRBJ2-5; 9 bases fit TRBD1. After removal of 5 bases from V and 5 bases from J, the junction contained 18 bases not matched to a gene. The CDR3 covers 18 residues. The germline CDR1 and CDR2 sequences are SNHLY and FYNNEI. CDR3 amino acids: CASSLSGTGLGLGETQYF. As DNA, the CDR3 is TGTGCCAGCAGTCTGTCCGGGACAGGGCTTGGGTTAGGGGAGACCCAGTACTTC.

This clone was observed a handful of times. The CDR3 loop is CASSPPRQGIMKKLFF. DNA for the CDR3: TGTGCCAGCAGCCCTCCCCGACAGGGAATAATGAAAAAACTGTTTTTT. The genes are TRBV11-2 and TRBJ1-4, with 7 bases that match TRBD1. The CDR3 consists of 16 residues. The junction had 15 bases not matched to a gene; V was cut back by 5 bases and J by 9 bases. Germline loops: CDR1 SGHAT, CDR2 FQNNGV.

The chain uses TRBV29-1 and TRBJ1-2; 11 bases agree with TRBD1. This CDR3 spans 15 amino acids. V gave up 6 bases and J gave up 4 bases; unmatched junction bases: 10. Germline CDR1 reads SQVTM; CDR2 reads ANQGSEA. CDR3 sequence: CSVLTPGQGVYGYTF. In DNA form, the CDR3 reads TGCAGCGTACTTACTCCGGGACAGGGGGTCTATGGCTACACCTTC. Together with reference TRBV29-1 and TRBJ1-2, the CDR3 gives the full variable domain: SAVISQKPSRDICQRGTSLTIQCQVDSQVTMMFWYRQQPGQSLTLIATANQGSEATYESGFVIDKFPISRPNLTFSTLTVSNMSPEDSSIYLCSVLTPGQGVYGYTFGSGTRLTVV.

The CDR3, as DNA: TGCGCCAGCAGTGAGGAAGGGGACAGGACCTACGAGCAGTACGTC. It yields the protein CASSEEGDRTYEQYV. The chain carries TRBV10-2 and TRBJ2-7, with 8 bases that match TRBD1. V was clipped by 2 bases and J by 2 bases; unmatched bases: 5. This CDR3 has 15 amino acids. Looked up from germline, CDR1 is WSHSY and CDR2 is SAAADI.

CDR3 protein: CASSPQGGNTGELFF. The CDR3, as DNA: TGTGCCAGCTCACCCCAGGGGGGAAACACCGGGGAGCTGTTTTTT. The chain is built from TRBV18 and TRBJ2-2; tentative D call: TRBD1 (7 bases). Trimming removed 3 bases at V and 2 bases at J, with 10 bases between. Germline CDR1 is KGHSH and CDR2 is LQKENI. The CDR3 totals 15 residues.

The chain carries TRBV5-6 and TRBJ1-3; maybe TRBD1 (5 bases). The V end lost 0 bases, the J end lost 4 bases, and 17 bases lay between the germline ends. The germline CDR1 and CDR2 sequences are SGHDT and YYEEEE. The CDR3 loop spans 17 amino acids. The chain's CDR3 is CASSLEGPGLWGNTIYF. The CDR3 DNA is TGTGCCAGCAGCTTGGAGGGTCCGGGACTTTGGGGAAACACCATATATTTT.

CDR3 residues: CASSLVSGPYNEQFF. DNA of the CDR3: TGTGCCAGCAGCTTGGTTAGCGGGCCCTACAATGAGCAGTTCTTC. The V gene is TRBV5-4, the J gene TRBJ2-1, with 7 bases lining up with TRBD2. Trimming took 0 bases from V and 2 from J; bases not matched to a gene: 2. CDR1 and CDR2 from the germline V gene are SGHNT and YYREEE (reference sequence). CDR3 length: 15 residues.

The chain is built from TRBV6-5 and TRBJ1-2, with D hard to call. Germline CDR1 reads MNHEY; CDR2 reads SVGAGI. Trimming cost V 6 bases and J 4 bases, with 12 bases left between them. CDR3 length: 13 residues. CDR3 protein: CASRPDKIYGYTF. DNA for the CDR3: TGTGCCAGCAGGCCCGACAAAATCTATGGCTACACCTTC.

Of note for this clone: This CDR3 is also generated by other DNA sequences in the sample. V is TRBV5-1 and J is TRBJ2-1; tentative D call: TRBD2 (5 bases). The germline V and J ends were trimmed by 0 bases and 10 bases, with 26 bases remaining between them. The CDR3 runs 18 residues. Germline CDR1 is SGHRS and CDR2 is YFSETQ. CDR3 sequence reads: CASSLGVSGRVVGEEQFF. The CDR3 DNA sequence: TGCGCCAGCAGCTTGGGTGTTTCGGGCCGCGTCGTCGGGGAGGAGCAGTTCTTC.

This clone was detected a few times. This chain uses TRBV28 with TRBJ1-5, with a possible D match to TRBD1 (5 bases). Germline values: CDR1 MDHEN, CDR2 SYDVKM. This CDR3 region has 16 residues. V was shortened by 2 bases and J by 4 bases, with 15 bases between the two germline ends. The CDR3 loop is CASSLSGRVVNQPQHF. In DNA form, the CDR3 reads TGTGCCAGCAGTTTAAGTGGCAGGGTAGTAAATCAGCCCCAGCATTTT.

The chain combines TRBV6-1 with TRBJ1-1; possibly TRBD1 for D (5 bases). There are 15 residues in the CDR3. From germline, CDR1 is MNHNS and CDR2 SASEGT. Trimming left V 6 bases short and J 0 bases short, with 14 bases between. The CDR3 reads CASRIRSGMNTEAFF. The CDR3 nucleotides are TGTGCCAGCAGGATACGATCAGGGATGAACACTGAAGCTTTCTTT.

The chain links TRBV2 to TRBJ2-5, with TRBD1 identical over 9 bases. J lost 4 bases, V lost 4 bases, and 7 bases had no gene match. CDR1 is SNHLY and CDR2 is FYNNEI in the germline V gene. The CDR3 consists of 15 residues. CDR3 coding DNA: TGTGCCAGCAGTGGAGAGGGACAGGGCCTAGAGACCCAGTACTTC. This sequence encodes CASSGEGQGLETQYF.